This TCR beta chain emerged from a study of shared clonotypes between healthy human individuals. Study-level information: The donor pool was made up of a couple of women and three men aged 18 to 49. The study used three CD4 naive, three CD4 memory, two CD8 naive and one CD8 memory plate per donor.

The sample holds one count of this clone. The antigen remains unidentified. Other nucleotide sequences in the sample specify the same CDR3. Data came from immunoSEQ multiplex PCR; TCRdb stores just in-frame clones and leaves some out. Of around 1.6 million clones listed, 95% to 99% are singletons. Study results and limitations: The study generally estimated greater richness for naive than memory subsets.

Researchers partitioned CD4+ cells into CD45RA+ naive and CD45RA-negative memory subsets. The junction had 4 bases not matched to a gene; V was cut back by 4 bases and J by 1 base. This CDR3 is 14 amino acids long. Per the germline V gene, CDR1 is SGHRS and CDR2 is YFSETQ. This chain uses TRBV5-1 with TRBJ2-7; TRBD1 matches at 8 bases. The TCR sequence derives from a man aged 25-45 years in good health. Sequenced: naive CD4+ T cells sorted from blood. Specified subset: CD45RA+ positively selected. As DNA, the CDR3 is TGCGCCAGCAGCCCGCGGGACAGGTCCTACGAGCAGTACTTC. Translating it yields CASSPRDRSYEQYF.